Given below is one T cell receptor (beta chain) in context. The CDR3 is 16 amino acids. Trimming cost V 0 bases and J 0 bases, with 12 bases left between them. Germline CDR1 and CDR2: MNHNS and SASEGT. These data belong to a study of technical replicates of blood from a handful of donors. The table came from immunoSEQ multiplex PCR; TCRdb's copy has only in-frame clones and leaves some out. The sample has about 66,000 clones; roughly 90% are singletons. The J gene is TRBJ2-7, the V gene TRBV6-1, with D maybe TRBD1 (6 bases). The TCR originated in a human donor in good health. Some clones in this sample may be carry-over from other donors' samples. The sequencing input was PBMCs. The CDR3 spells CASSEADRINSYEQYF. Written as DNA, the CDR3 is TGTGCCAGCAGTGAAGCCGACAGGATAAACTCCTACGAGCAGTACTTC.